The subject of this entry is one T cell receptor beta chain. Antigen unknown. The PCR had 60 Vbeta and 13 Jbeta primers. This table comes from immunoSEQ multiplex PCR, and its TCRdb copy is limited to in-frame clones, with some not included. The sample gives 200,000 to 250,000 clones, 80% to 90% of which show up once; roughly 0.99% is in the top ten. The data originate from a study of cytomegalovirus exposure and HLA in healthy donors. In germline, CDR1 is SGDLS, CDR2 YYNGEE. The CDR3 consists of 16 residues. Unmatched junction bases numbered 11, after V lost 4 bases and J lost 4 bases. Study results and caveats: Three of the chains that were CMV-associated were confirmed in vitro to be specific for CMV antigens. In an earlier analysis, productive rearrangement rates for most beta V segments clustered near 87% or 30%. Another analysis was done later, and it associated around 15,000 TCR beta sequences with HLA alleles at 0.05 false discovery rate.

This TCR derives from a woman aged 18-29 years in good health and CMV-seronegative. The chain combines TRBV9 with TRBJ2-3, with 8 bases fitting TRBD2. The material sequenced was PBMCs. DNA of the CDR3: TGTGCCAGCAGCCCTATAAGCGGGAGATTGTCAGATACGCAGTATTTT. Residues: CASSPISGRLSDTQYF. The variable domain in full, completed from reference TRBV9 and TRBJ2-3, reads DSGVTQTPKHLITATGQRVTLRCSPRSGDLSVYWYQQSLDQGLQFLIQYYNGEERAKGNILERFSAQQFPDLHSELNLSSLELGDSALYFCASSPISGRLSDTQYFGPGTRLTVL.